This passage covers 19 T cell receptor beta chains from one sample sequenced in a study of blood T cell repertoires in COVID-19. Sequencing used immunoSEQ multiplex PCR; TCRdb keeps in-frame clones, though not all of them. The sample holds more than 400,000 clones, roughly 88% seen once. Material for sequencing was peripheral blood. All receptors come from a human donor in a cohort sampled during active COVID-19.

This clone showed up just once. The chain combines TRBV7-3 with TRBJ2-1; 10 bases are a match to TRBD2. The V gene end was trimmed by 5 bases and the J gene end by 7 bases; junction bases not matched to a gene: 11. The CDR3 is made up of 16 amino acids. Germline V gene lookup returns CDR1 SGHTA and CDR2 FQGTGA. CDR3 sequence (DNA): TGTGCCAGCAGCCCCCGGGCTAGCGGGAGAGGAAATGAGCAGTTCTTC. As protein: CASSPRASGRGNEQFF.

The rearrangement joins TRBV5-1 to TRBJ2-7; D might be TRBD2 (5 bases). This CDR3 comprises 15 residues. The V gene's germline CDR1 is SGHRS and CDR2 YFSETQ. V lost 2 bases and J lost 4, with 16 bases in between. The CDR3 coding sequence is TGCGCCAGCAGCTTTGATTCCCGGGAACCTTACGAGCAGTACTTC. It yields the protein CASSFDSREPYEQYF.

V gene TRBV7-9 combines with J gene TRBJ1-4; D uncertain. The CDR3 totals 14 residues. V was trimmed by 4 bases and J by 6 bases, leaving 12 bases between them. CDR1 is SEHNR and CDR2 is FQNEAQ in the germline V gene (reference sequence). CDR3 bases: TGTGCCAGCAGCTCGACATCAAGAGATGAAAAACTGTTTTTT. Its translation is CASSSTSRDEKLFF.

CDR3 sequence: CASRTGQDNSPLHF. Here the CDR3 DNA reads TGCGCCAGCCGTACGGGACAAGATAATTCACCCCTCCACTTT. The chain has TRBV5-1 and TRBJ1-6; tentative D call: TRBD1 (6 bases). Per germline, CDR1 SGHRS and CDR2 YFSETQ. The length of the CDR3 is 14 residues. V was clipped by 7 bases and J by 5 bases, with 13 bases between them.

A remark on this clone: Other DNA sequences within the sample encode an identical CDR3. The rearrangement uses TRBV6-2 or TRBV6-3 and TRBJ2-3; 8 bases fit TRBD1. This CDR3 is built from 15 residues. CDR1 is MNHEY, CDR2 SVGEGT, per germline. Unmatched junction bases numbered 2, after V lost 2 bases and J lost 1 base. The CDR3 region has the DNA TGTGCCAGCAGTTACGACAGGGGTGGCACAGATACGCAGTATTTT. Amino acids: CASSYDRGGTDTQYF.

This chain joins TRBV11-2 and TRBJ2-1; D perhaps matches TRBD2 (6 bases). CDR1 SGHAT and CDR2 FQNNGV come from the germline V gene. The CDR3 length is 13 residues. V shed 5 bases and J shed 7 bases, with 12 bases lying between them. The CDR3 nucleotides read TGTGCCAGCAGCCGGGGACTCCCAAATGAGCAGTTCTTC. Translating it yields CASSRGLPNEQFF. The entire variable domain, with the rest obtained from reference TRBV11-2 and TRBJ2-1, is as follows: EAGVAQSPRYKIIEKRQSVAFWCNPISGHATLYWYQQILGQGPKLLIQFQNNGVVDDSQLPKDRFSAERLKGVDSTLKIQPAKLEDSAVYLCASSRGLPNEQFFGPGTRLTVL.

The chain couples TRBV7-2 to TRBJ2-1, with 12 bases matching TRBD2. The trim removed 4 bases at V and 8 bases at J, leaving 6 bases unmatched. Germline-derived CDR1 and CDR2 are SGHTA and FQGNSA. The CDR3 covers 15 residues. CDR3 DNA sequence: TGTGCCAGCAGCTCTACTAGCGGGAGGCACGATGAGCAGTTCTTC. This codes for CASSSTSGRHDEQFF.

This clone was counted a single time. The same CDR3 arises from other DNA sequences in this sample as well. The V call is TRBV18, the J call TRBJ1-2, with no clear D. Germline-derived CDR1 and CDR2 are KGHSH and LQKENI. V lost 6 bases, J lost 4 bases, and 9 bases lay in between. The CDR3 runs 12 residues. The CDR3 here is CASSPDTYGYTF. The CDR3 bases are TGTGCCAGCTCCCCAGACACCTATGGCTACACCTTC.

This chain links TRBV5-1 with TRBJ2-2, with TRBD1 matching 8 bases. Germline CDR1 SGHRS, CDR2 YFSETQ. The CDR3 extends over 16 amino acids. With 7 bases clipped from V and 4 bases from J, the junction kept 12 bases outside the gene matches. CDR3 protein: CASGGTGQAPTGELFF. CDR3 DNA: TGCGCCAGCGGGGGGACGGGACAGGCGCCCACCGGGGAGCTGTTTTTT. Full variable domain (remainder filled in from reference TRBV5-1 and TRBJ2-2): KAGVTQTPRYLIKTRGQQVTLSCSPISGHRSVSWYQQTPGQGLQFLFEYFSETQRNKGNFPGRFSGRQFSNSRSEMNVSTLELGDSALYLCASGGTGQAPTGELFFGEGSRLTVL.

The chain recombines TRBV19 with TRBJ2-7, with 9 bases aligning to TRBD1. With V trimmed by 3 bases and J by 6 bases, 3 bases remained unmatched. Looked up from germline, CDR1 is LNHDA and CDR2 is SQIVND (reference sequence). The CDR3 is 13 amino acids. In DNA, the CDR3 is TGTGCCAGTAGTATCGGGACAGGGAGCGAGCAGTACTTC. Translating it yields CASSIGTGSEQYF.

The CDR3 region has the DNA TGTGCCAGCAGCAGGGAACAGGATAACTATGGCTACACCTTC. It yields the protein CASSREQDNYGYTF. The chain has TRBV9 and TRBJ1-2; tentative D call: TRBD1 (5 bases). The CDR3 runs 14 residues. Trimming pared 4 bases from V and 1 base from J, leaving 11 bases between. The germline V gene has CDR1 SGDLS and CDR2 YYNGEE.

The chain carries TRBV7-6 and TRBJ1-4, with 11 bases lining up with TRBD1. The germline CDR1 and CDR2 sequences are SGHVS and FNYEAQ. This CDR3 has 15 amino acids. Trimming removed 1 base from V and 8 bases from J; junction bases left unmatched: 3. The CDR3 spells CASSLGGQGGEKLFF. CDR3 sequence (DNA): TGTGCCAGCAGCTTAGGGGGACAGGGGGGAGAAAAACTGTTTTTT.

The V and J genes are TRBV5-5 and TRBJ2-1, with 11 bases aligning to TRBD1. The germline V gene has CDR1 SGHKS and CDR2 YYEKEE (reference sequence). Germline trimming cut 0 bases from V and 8 bases from J; bases unmatched to any gene: 7. This CDR3 has 16 amino acids. The CDR3 reads CASSLGAGQGAYEQFF. CDR3 DNA sequence: TGTGCCAGCAGCTTGGGGGCCGGACAGGGGGCTTATGAGCAGTTCTTC.

This chain uses TRBV18 with TRBJ1-2; D gene uncertain. The germline V gene has CDR1 KGHSH and CDR2 LQKENI. The CDR3 consists of 14 residues. V was trimmed by 3 bases and J by 2 bases, leaving 10 bases between them. The CDR3 DNA sequence: TGTGCCAGCTCACCTGACTCCAGAAACTATGGCTACACCTTC. Protein sequence: CASSPDSRNYGYTF.

This chain uses TRBV29-1 with TRBJ2-1, with 12 bases lining up with TRBD1. CDR3 size: 17 residues. Looked up from germline, CDR1 is SQVTM and CDR2 is ANQGSEA. The CDR3 DNA reads TGCAGGGCCATCGGGACAGGGGGCGTGAATTCCTACAATGAGCAGTTCTTC. Its protein is CRAIGTGGVNSYNEQFF.

CDR3: CASSSGPGRTGELFF. DNA for the CDR3: TGCGCCAGCAGCAGCGGGCCTGGCCGCACCGGGGAGCTGTTTTTT. This chain uses TRBV5-1 with TRBJ2-2; D is possibly TRBD2 (6 bases). CDR1 is SGHRS and CDR2 is YFSETQ in the germline V gene. This CDR3 has 15 residues. The V gene lost 4 bases and the J gene lost 4 bases, with 14 bases spanning the gap.

This chain connects TRBV7-3 to TRBJ2-5; 15 bases align to TRBD2. The J segment lost 4 bases and the V segment lost 5 bases, leaving 11 bases of the junction unmatched. The CDR3 is made up of 18 amino acids. The germline gives CDR1 SGHTA, CDR2 FQGTGA. Here the CDR3 DNA reads TGTGCCAGCAGCCTCCTAAATCCGGGACTAGCGGGAGGAGAGACCCAGTACTTC. This sequence encodes CASSLLNPGLAGGETQYF.

This chain uses TRBV11-2 with TRBJ1-2; 10 nucleotides line up with TRBD1. Per the germline V gene, CDR1 is SGHAT and CDR2 is FQNNGV. The CDR3 has 16 amino acids. The trim removed 0 bases at V and 3 bases at J, leaving 4 bases unmatched. CDR3 nucleotide sequence: TGTGCCAGCAGCTTAGAGGGACAGGGGCTGGACTATGGCTACACCTTC. This sequence encodes CASSLEGQGLDYGYTF. Full variable domain (outside the CDR3, taken from reference TRBV11-2 and TRBJ1-2): EAGVAQSPRYKIIEKRQSVAFWCNPISGHATLYWYQQILGQGPKLLIQFQNNGVVDDSQLPKDRFSAERLKGVDSTLKIQPAKLEDSAVYLCASSLEGQGLDYGYTFGSGTRLTVV.

As for this clone: Other DNA sequences in the sample encode the same CDR3. The gene calls are TRBV5-1 and TRBJ2-5; TRBD1 aligns across 8 bases. From germline, CDR1 is SGHRS and CDR2 YFSETQ. V dropped 3 bases and J dropped 2; count of bases not matched to a gene: 6. CDR3 length equals 15 residues. The CDR3 sequence is CASSYRTGYQETQYF. DNA for the CDR3: TGCGCCAGCAGCTACCGGACAGGGTATCAAGAGACCCAGTACTTC.